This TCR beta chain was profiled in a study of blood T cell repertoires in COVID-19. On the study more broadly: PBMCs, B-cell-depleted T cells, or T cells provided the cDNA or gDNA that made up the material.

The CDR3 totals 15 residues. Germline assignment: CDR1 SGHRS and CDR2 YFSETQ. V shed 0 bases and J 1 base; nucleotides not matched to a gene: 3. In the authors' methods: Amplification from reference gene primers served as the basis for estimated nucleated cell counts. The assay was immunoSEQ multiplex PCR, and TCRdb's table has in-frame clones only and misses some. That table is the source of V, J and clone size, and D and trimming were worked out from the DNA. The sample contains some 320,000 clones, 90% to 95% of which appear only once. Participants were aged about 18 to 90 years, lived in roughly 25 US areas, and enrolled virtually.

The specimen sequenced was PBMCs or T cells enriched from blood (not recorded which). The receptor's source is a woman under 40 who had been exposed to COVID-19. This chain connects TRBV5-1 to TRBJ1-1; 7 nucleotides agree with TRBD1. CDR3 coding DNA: TGCGCCAGCAGCTTGGGAGAGGGGGCGAACACTGAAGCTTTCTTT. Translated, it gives CASSLGEGANTEAFF.